This T cell receptor (beta chain) stems from a study of cytomegalovirus exposure and HLA in healthy donors. J gave up 4 bases and V 8 bases, and 9 bases lay outside the gene matches. This CDR3 contains 15 residues. CDR1 is MNHNS, CDR2 SASEGT, per germline. The PCR had 60 Vbeta and 13 Jbeta primers. Generated by immunoSEQ multiplex PCR, the TCRdb table keeps only in-frame clones and is missing some. The repertoire holds some 150,000 clones, with 64% as singletons. The sample was PBMCs. The TCR originated in a woman aged 25-40 years in good health and CMV-seropositive. This chain connects TRBV6-1 to TRBJ1-4; TRBD1 matches at 8 bases. The DNA for the CDR3 is TGTGCCAGCGTAGTGCGGACAGGGTATAATGAAAAACTGTTTTTT. This codes for CASVVRTGYNEKLFF.